This entry describes one T cell receptor (beta chain). The antigen remains undetermined. Generated by immunoSEQ multiplex PCR, the TCRdb table keeps only in-frame clones and is missing some. The sample contains 2 million to 2.5 million clones, over 90% of which appear only once. The sample comes from a study of shared clonotypes between healthy human individuals. Study-wide findings and caveats: A few donors had around 5% of their naive CD4 clonotypes in common. Memory subsets generally showed smaller estimated richness than naive subsets did. Generation probabilities of non-shared clonotypes were lower (relative to those shared by all four donors).

This CDR3 is 15 amino acids long. Germline assignment: CDR1 LGHNA and CDR2 YSLEER. V was shortened by 4 bases and J by 4 bases, with 14 bases between the two germline ends. Source material: naive CD4+ T cells from PBMCs. Regarding subset: CD45RA+ positively selected. This sequence originates from a man aged 18 to 29 in good health. Some clones in this sample may be carry-over from other donors' samples. V and J are TRBV4-3 and TRBJ2-1, with D possibly TRBD2 on 7 matching bases. The chain's CDR3 is CASSRKGGEYNEQFF. CDR3 bases: TGCGCCAGCAGCCGGAAGGGGGGGGAGTACAATGAGCAGTTCTTC.